The 3 T cell receptor beta chains given below trace back to one sample, sequenced in a study of early T cells in non-severe SARS-CoV-2 infection (dated by TCRdb to the early 2020s). Library creation used 5' RACE. The sample was run on a NextSeq 500. TCRdb trimmed public reads at Q25 via fastp, called clones via MiXCR and kept in-frame beta chains. Merged by CDR3 protein, the rows form single entries marked with the most common genes and DNA. This sample lists approximately 70,000 distinct CDR3 sequences; 9% to 15% were detected once. The biggest ten clones account for 4.5% of the sample. The sequencing sample was made of whole blood. All receptors come from an adult who was a healthcare worker with PCR-confirmed SARS-CoV-2 infection or an uninfected control (not recorded which).

This clonotype was seen a few times. This chain uses TRBV5-1 with TRBJ1-2, with TRBD1 matching 10 bases. With V trimmed by 8 bases and J by 4 bases, 8 bases remained unmatched. This CDR3 has 14 amino acids. Germline V lookup: CDR1 SGHRS, CDR2 YFSETQ. Written as DNA, the CDR3 is TGCGCCAGTTGCTACGGGACAGGGGCCTATGGCTACACCTTC. It translates to CASCYGTGAYGYTF.

In this sample, this clonotype turned up a few times. This chain's CDR3 is CASSRSGFQPQHF. The CDR3 DNA reads as TGTGCCAGCAGCCGATCAGGTTTTCAGCCCCAGCATTTT. The V call is TRBV3-1, the J call TRBJ1-5, with no clear D. The V end was cut by 4 bases, the J end by 6 bases, with 10 bases between. Germline V CDR1 and CDR2: LGHDT, YNNKEL (reference sequence). This CDR3 comprises 13 residues.

J is TRBJ2-4 and V is TRBV20-1; possible D gene TRBD2, 6 bases. From germline, CDR1 is DFQATT and CDR2 SNEGSKA (reference sequence). V was pared by 6 bases and J by 1 base, with 19 bases between. The length of the CDR3 is 16 residues. CDR3 protein: CSAIDLSGRAKNIQYF. In nucleotides, the CDR3 is TGCAGTGCAATCGACTTAAGTGGGAGGGCCAAAAACATTCAGTACTTC.